The T cell receptor (beta chain) under discussion was sequenced for a study of blood T cell repertoires in COVID-19. The CDR3 is made up of 16 amino acids. The germline V gene has CDR1 SNHLY and CDR2 FYNNEI. Between the trimmed V and J ends, which lost 2 bases and 4 bases, there was a span of 15 bases. How the authors handled the data: Estimated nucleated cell counts came from reference gene primer amplification. Produced via immunoSEQ multiplex PCR; TCRdb's table is partial and in-frame only. That table gives V, J and clone size, and the DNA gave D and trimming. The profile shows some 160,000 clones, 80% of them singletons.

This TCR was sampled from a man aged 70-80 years with active or convalescent COVID-19. The chain joins TRBV2 to TRBJ1-5, with D perhaps TRBD1 (5 bases). The specimen was peripheral blood. CDR3 nucleotide sequence: TGTGCCAGCAGTGAACGGCAGGGAAGGATAAATCAGCCCCAGCATTTT. Translated: CASSERQGRINQPQHF.